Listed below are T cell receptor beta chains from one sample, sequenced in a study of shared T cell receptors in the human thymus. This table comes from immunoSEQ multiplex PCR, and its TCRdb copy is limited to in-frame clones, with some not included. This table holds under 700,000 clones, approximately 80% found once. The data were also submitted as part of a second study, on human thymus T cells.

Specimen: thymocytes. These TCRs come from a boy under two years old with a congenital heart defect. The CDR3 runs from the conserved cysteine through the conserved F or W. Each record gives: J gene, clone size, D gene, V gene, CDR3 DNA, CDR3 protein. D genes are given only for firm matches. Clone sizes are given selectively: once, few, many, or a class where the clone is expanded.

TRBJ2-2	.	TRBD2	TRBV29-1	TGCAGCGGGACTAGCGGGAGAGGAAACACCGGGGAGCTGTTTTTT	CSGTSGRGNTGELFF
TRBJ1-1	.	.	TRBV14	TGTGCCAGCAGCCAAGGGCCTCCGGTGGTCGGGATCACTGAAGCTTTCTTT	CASSQGPPVVGITEAFF
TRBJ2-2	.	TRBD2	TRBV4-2	TGTGCCAGCAGCCAAGATTTTCCTAGCGGGAGCACCGGGGAGCTGTTTTTT	CASSQDFPSGSTGELFF
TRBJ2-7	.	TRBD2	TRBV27	TGTGCCAGCAGTAATCGGGGACTAGCGGCTACCTACGAGCAGTACTTC	CASSNRGLAATYEQYF
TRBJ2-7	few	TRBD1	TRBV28	TGTGCCAGCAATTTGGGGCAGGGGGTTTGGGAGCAGTACTTC	CASNLGQGVWEQYF
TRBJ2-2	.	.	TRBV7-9	TGTGCCAGTCTGGGGGGAAGGGAGAACGGGGAGCTGTTTTTT	CASLGGRENGELFF
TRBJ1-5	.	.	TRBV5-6	TGTGCCAGCAGCTTGGGGGGAAGCTCCACAGGGTTTGGCAATCAGCCCCAGCATTTT	CASSLGGSSTGFGNQPQHF
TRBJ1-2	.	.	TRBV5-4	TGTGCCAGCAGCTTGGCCGAACAGGAAAGGGGCTACACCTTC	CASSLAEQERGYTF
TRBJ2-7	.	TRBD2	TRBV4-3	TGCGCCAGCAGCCAAGATGCCCCGGGAAGCGGGAGGGCCTACGAGCAGTACTTC	CASSQDAPGSGRAYEQYF
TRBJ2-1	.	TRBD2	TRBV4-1	TGCGCCAGCAGCGCTAGCGGGAGGCCCTTAAGGGAGCAGTTCTTC	CASSASGRPLREQFF
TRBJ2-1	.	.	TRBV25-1	TGTGCCAGCCGAACGGGCAGGGGTTACAATGAGCAGTTCTTC	CASRTGRGYNEQFF
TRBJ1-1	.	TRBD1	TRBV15	TGTGCCACCAGCAGAGATAAGGACAGGGGATTAGACATGAACACTGAAGCTTTCTTT	CATSRDKDRGLDMNTEAFF
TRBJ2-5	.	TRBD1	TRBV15	TGTGCCACCACCCAGGGGGCGGGAAGGGAAGAGACCCAGTACTTC	CATTQGAGREETQYF
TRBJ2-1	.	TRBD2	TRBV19	TGTGCCAGTAGGGTCCGGACTAGGAATGAGCAGTTCTTC	CASRVRTRNEQFF
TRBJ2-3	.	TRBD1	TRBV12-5	TGTGCTAGTGCATGGGACAGCCCCACAGATACGCAGTATTTT	CASAWDSPTDTQYF
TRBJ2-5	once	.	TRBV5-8	TGTGCCAGCAGCTTGGGGACAGACCAAGAGACCCAGTACTTC	CASSLGTDQETQYF
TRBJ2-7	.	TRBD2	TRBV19	TGTGCCAGTAGTCCAAGACTAGCGGCAAGCTCCTACGAGCAGTACTTC	CASSPRLAASSYEQYF
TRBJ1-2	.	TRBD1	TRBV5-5	TGTGCCAGCAGCTTGGACGCAGGGACAGGGGACCTCTATGGCTACACCTTC	CASSLDAGTGDLYGYTF
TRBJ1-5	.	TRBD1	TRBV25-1	TGTGCCAGCAGTGATTCGCACAGGGGGAGCAATCAGCCCCAGCATTTT	CASSDSHRGSNQPQHF
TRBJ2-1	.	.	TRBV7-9	TGTGCCAGCAGCTTAGGGTCTACTTCCTCCTACAATGAGCAGTTCTTC	CASSLGSTSSYNEQFF
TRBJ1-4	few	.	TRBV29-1	TGCAGCGGAAAAGCAGGGGCTAATGAAAAACTGTTTTTT	CSGKAGANEKLFF
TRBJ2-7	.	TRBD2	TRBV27	TGTGCCAGCAGTCCCGGACTAGGGAGCTCCTACGAGCAGTACTTC	CASSPGLGSSYEQYF
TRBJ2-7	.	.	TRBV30	TGTGCCTGGAGTCCCCCCCTTAGGGAGGAAGAGCAGTACTTC	CAWSPPLREEEQYF
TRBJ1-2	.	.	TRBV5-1	TGCGCCAGCAGAGTACCAGGACATAACTATGGCTACACCTTC	CASRVPGHNYGYTF
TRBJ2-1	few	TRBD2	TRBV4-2	TGTGCCAGCAGCGGGAGGGCCAATGAGCAGTTCTTC	CASSGRANEQFF
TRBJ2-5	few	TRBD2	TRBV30	TGTGCCTGGAGAGCTATAGCGGGGGAGAAAGAGACCCAGTACTTC	CAWRAIAGEKETQYF
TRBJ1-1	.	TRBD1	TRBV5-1	TGCGCCAGCAGCTCCCCACAGGGGCGGAGGGGGAACACTGAAGCTTTCTTT	CASSSPQGRRGNTEAFF
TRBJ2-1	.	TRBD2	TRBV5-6	TGTGCCAGCAGCTTGGTGGGGTTCGGGCTAGCGGGGGCGGGCGAGCAGTTCTTC	CASSLVGFGLAGAGEQFF
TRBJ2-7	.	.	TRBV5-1	TGCGCCAGCAGTTCTTATCGCGGGTATGAGCAGTACTTC	CASSSYRGYEQYF
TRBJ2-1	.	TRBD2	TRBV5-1	TGCGCCAGCAGCTTGGCTCTAGCGGGAATCTACAATGAGCAGTTCTTC	CASSLALAGIYNEQFF
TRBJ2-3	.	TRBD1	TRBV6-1	TGTGCCAGCAGAGCCGGGACAGGGTTTTCAGATACGCAGTATTTT	CASRAGTGFSDTQYF
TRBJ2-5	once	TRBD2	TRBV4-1	TGCGCCAGCAGCCCAAGAGGGTTTCGGCGGGAGGCGGGGGAGACCCAGTACTTC	CASSPRGFRREAGETQYF
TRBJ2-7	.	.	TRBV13	TGTGCCAGCAGCCCCCCCAAGCGGAGGGTATTCGGGTACGAGCAGTACTTC	CASSPPKRRVFGYEQYF
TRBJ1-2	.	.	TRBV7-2	TGTGCCAGCAGCACCCCCGGAGGGTTGGGCCCCTATGGCTACACCTTC	CASSTPGGLGPYGYTF
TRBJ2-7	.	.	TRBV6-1	TGTGCCAGCAGTGAAGCCGACAGCGAGCAGTACTTC	CASSEADSEQYF
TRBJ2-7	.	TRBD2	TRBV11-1	TGTGCCAGCAGCTTAGGGCGAGCGGGAGGGGGACGCTACGAGCAGTACTTC	CASSLGRAGGGRYEQYF
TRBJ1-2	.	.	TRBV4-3	TGCGCCAGCAGCCAAGATCGGAGGGGATCCGACTATGGCTACACCTTC	CASSQDRRGSDYGYTF
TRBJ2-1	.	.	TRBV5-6	TGTGCCAGCTCGGATCGACTGTCCGTCAGCTACAATGAGCAGTTCTTC	CASSDRLSVSYNEQFF
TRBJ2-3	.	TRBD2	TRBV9	TGTGCCAGCAGCGTAGCAGGAGCGGGAGGGCCCCCAGATACGCAGTATTTT	CASSVAGAGGPPDTQYF
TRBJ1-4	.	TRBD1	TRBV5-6	TGTGCCAGCAGCCCGGGACAGGTTATGTTAAGGGATGAAAAACTGTTTTTT	CASSPGQVMLRDEKLFF
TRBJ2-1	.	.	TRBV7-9	TGTGCCAGCAGCTTAGGGGCAGGGCACGATGAGCAGTTCTTC	CASSLGAGHDEQFF
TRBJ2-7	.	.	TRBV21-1	TGTGCCAGCAGCCCCGCCCGGACAGGGGTTCCCTGCGAGCAGTACTTC	CASSPARTGVPCEQYF
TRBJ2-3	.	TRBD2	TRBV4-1	TGCGCCAGCAGCCAGAAGGTTACCGGGACTAGCGGGAGGGCCGAAGATACGCAGTATTTT	CASSQKVTGTSGRAEDTQYF
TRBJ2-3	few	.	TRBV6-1	TGTGCCAGCAGGACCGGGAGTGCAGATACGCAGTATTTT	CASRTGSADTQYF
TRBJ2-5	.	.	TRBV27	TGTGCCAGCAGTTCAGGAGGCAACCAAGAGACCCAGTACTTC	CASSSGGNQETQYF
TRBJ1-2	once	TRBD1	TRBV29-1	TGCAGCGTGGGAGGGACAGGGGGCGGCTATGGCTACACCTTC	CSVGGTGGGYGYTF